Given below is one TCR beta chain in context. Clones were sequenced by immunoSEQ multiplex PCR, and TCRdb holds only the in-frame ones, with some missing. The sample includes roughly 20,000 clones, 80% of them seen just once. This sample was taken from a study of somatic mutations in cytotoxic T cells in rheumatoid arthritis. The CDR3 totals 19 residues. Germline CDR1 reads LGHNA; CDR2 reads YNFKEQ. The J segment lost 0 bases and the V segment lost 4 bases, leaving 11 bases of the junction unmatched. Sequences were obtained from CD8+ T cells sorted from blood. This receptor was obtained from an adult with rheumatoid arthritis. The chain joins TRBV4-2 to TRBJ2-7, with TRBD2 matching 14 bases. DNA for the CDR3: TGTGCCAGCAGCCGCGGGATCAGGACTAGCGGGGGGTCCTCCTACGAGCAGTACTTC. This encodes CASSRGIRTSGGSSYEQYF.